These T cell receptor beta chains were read from a single sample in a study of cytomegalovirus exposure and HLA in healthy donors. Assay used: immunoSEQ multiplex PCR; TCRdb lists only in-frame clones, some missing. The data hold under 130,000 clones, with over 70% observed a single time. The sequencing sample was made of PBMCs. These TCRs come from a man aged 25 to 40 in good health and CMV-seronegative. Each CDR3 is given with its conserved first and last residue. The D gene is left open where the match is weak. Only part of the rows carry a size: once, few, many, or a class if the clone is expanded.

TRBD2 | TRBJ2-1 | once | TRBV12-5 | TGTGCTAGTGGTTTGGTTAGGCCCAGCGGGGTAAACAATGAGCAGTTCTTC | CASGLVRPSGVNNEQFF
TRBD2 | TRBJ2-3 | few | TRBV2 | TGTGCCAGCTCTGAGGCGGGAGGAGGCACAGATACGCAGTATTTT | CASSEAGGGTDTQYF
TRBD1 | TRBJ1-3 | - | TRBV10-2 | TGCGCCAGCAGTGTCGGGACAGGAGTCTCTGGAAACACCATATATTTT | CASSVGTGVSGNTIYF
- | TRBJ2-3 | - | TRBV7-9 | TGTGCCAGCAAAACGGGGTCGGGAACAGATACGCAGTATTTT | CASKTGSGTDTQYF
TRBD2 | TRBJ2-3 | - | TRBV9 | TGTGCCAGCAGCTCCGGGACTAGCGGTCCCGTCACAGATACGCAGTATTTT | CASSSGTSGPVTDTQYF
- | TRBJ2-1 | once | TRBV14 | TGTGCCAGCAGCGAGACGGGGAACAATGAGCAGTTCTTC | CASSETGNNEQFF
TRBD2 | TRBJ2-1 | - | TRBV9 | TGTGCCAGCAGCGTAGCAACTAGCGGGGGGGCCGGTTACAATGAGCAGTTCTTC | CASSVATSGGAGYNEQFF
TRBD1 | TRBJ2-3 | - | TRBV5-1 | TGCGCCAGCAGCCCGGGGACAGTTTCCGTCGGTACGCAGTATTTT | CASSPGTVSVGTQYF
TRBD1 | TRBJ1-3 | - | TRBV11-3 | TGTGCCAGCAGCCCAGGGGGCTCTGGAAACACCATATATTTT | CASSPGGSGNTIYF
TRBD2 | TRBJ2-2 | - | TRBV7-6 | TGTGCCAGCAGCCCAACTAGCGGGGCGAACACCGGGGAGCTGTTTTTT | CASSPTSGANTGELFF
TRBD2 | TRBJ2-7 | - | TRBV11-3 | TGTGCCAGCAGCTTAGAAGAGGGAGGGGAGCAGTACTTC | CASSLEEGGEQYF
TRBD2 | TRBJ2-1 | - | TRBV2 | TGTGCCAGCCGTCCCAAGAGCGGGACCTCCTACAATGAGCAGTTCTTC | CASRPKSGTSYNEQFF
- | TRBJ1-1 | - | TRBV7-7 | TGTGCCAGCAGCGTAGACCAGGGCGCTGAAGCTTTCTTT | CASSVDQGAEAFF
- | TRBJ1-1 | - | TRBV7-2 | TGTGCCAGCAGCTTTTTCCAGGGGACGAACACTGAAGCTTTCTTT | CASSFFQGTNTEAFF
TRBD1 | TRBJ2-2 | - | TRBV7-9 | TGTGCCAGCAGCCTCCCCGGGACAGGGGGCACCGGGGAGCTGTTTTTT | CASSLPGTGGTGELFF
TRBD2 | TRBJ2-1 | few | TRBV9 | TGTGCCAGCAGCGGTGGTACTAGCGGGGTCAATGAGCAGTTCTTC | CASSGGTSGVNEQFF
- | TRBJ1-1 | - | TRBV28 | TGTGCCAGCAGTTTTTACGGCACTGAAGCTTTCTTT | CASSFYGTEAFF
TRBD2 | TRBJ2-3 | - | TRBV2 | TGTGCCAGCACGGGGACTAGCGGGATGTCGCAGTATTTT | CASTGTSGMSQYF
- | TRBJ2-5 | - | TRBV6-1 | TGTGCCAGCATAAAAGGACAGACCCTAGAAGAGACCCAGTACTTC | CASIKGQTLEETQYF
TRBD2 | TRBJ2-7 | - | TRBV6-5 | TGTGCCAGCAGTGATAGACTAGCGGGACAGTACTTC | CASSDRLAGQYF
- | TRBJ1-1 | - | TRBV23-1 | TGCGCCAGTCAACCGGGACTCCGCGCCACGGTCGCTGAAGCTTTCTTT | CASQPGLRATVAEAFF
TRBD2 | TRBJ2-7 | - | TRBV27 | TGTGCCAGCAGTCCCCGTGGACTAGCGGGAGTCTACGAGCAGTACTTC | CASSPRGLAGVYEQYF
TRBD2 | TRBJ2-1 | - | TRBV28 | TGTGCCAGCATTCCCCTCTCGGACTTCCGGGGGGGAGGTGAGCAGTTCTTC | CASIPLSDFRGGGEQFF
- | TRBJ1-1 | - | TRBV28 | TGTGCCAGCAGTCAACAGACCTGGCTTGTAACTTTCTTT | CASSQQTWLVTFF
- | TRBJ1-4 | - | TRBV6-6 | TGTGCCAGCAGATTTGGGACATCGGGTGAAAAACTGCTTTTT | CASRFGTSGEKLLF
TRBD2 | TRBJ2-1 | once | TRBV29-1 | TGCAGCGTTGAAGATCAGAGCGGGGGCTACAATGAGCAGTTCTTC | CSVEDQSGGYNEQFF
TRBD2 | TRBJ2-5 | - | TRBV30 | TGTGCCTGGACGGCGATAGCGGGGGGCCAAGAGACCCAGTACTTC | CAWTAIAGGQETQYF
- | TRBJ1-2 | - | TRBV19 | TGTGCCAGTAGTACGAGGCGGGACTACGGGGGCTACACCTTC | CASSTRRDYGGYTF
- | TRBJ1-2 | - | TRBV28 | TGTGCCAGCAGTTTATCCGGACAGACTCAACGTTACACCTTC | CASSLSGQTQRYTF
TRBD1 | TRBJ1-5 | - | TRBV6-5 | TGTGCCAGCAGTTCTGGACAGGGGTTAAGGAATCAGCCCCAGCATTTT | CASSSGQGLRNQPQHF
- | TRBJ2-6 | few | TRBV2 | TGTGCCAGCAGTGAACTAGGAGGCGTCCAGAATATCCTGACTTTC | CASSELGGVQNILTF
- | TRBJ2-2 | - | TRBV9 | TGTGCCAGCAGCGCCCGATCCGGAGGGCCCGGGGAGCTGTTTTTT | CASSARSGGPGELFF
- | TRBJ1-2 | - | TRBV6-5 | TGTGCCAGCAGTTACTCGGGGGGTTCCCCAGGCTATGGCTACACCTTC | CASSYSGGSPGYGYTF
TRBD1 | TRBJ2-7 | - | TRBV6-6 | TGTGCCAGCAGGAACTCGGGACAGGGGGCCTACGAGCAGTACTTC | CASRNSGQGAYEQYF
- | TRBJ1-2 | - | TRBV14 | TGTGCCAGCAGCCAAGGACTGATCGGCTACACCTTC | CASSQGLIGYTF
- | TRBJ2-7 | few | TRBV2 | TGTGCCAGCAGTGAATGGCTCCTCGTCTCCTACGAGCAGTACTTC | CASSEWLLVSYEQYF
- | TRBJ1-2 | - | TRBV28 | TGTGCCAGCAGTGCCACAGTACCTGGCTTCGGCTACACCTTC | CASSATVPGFGYTF
- | TRBJ2-5 | - | TRBV5-6 | TGTGCCAGCAGCTCTAAACGGGGGATCCAAGAGACCCAGTACTTC | CASSSKRGIQETQYF